The 18 T cell receptor beta chains listed next were all sequenced from one sample in a study of T cell repertoires in cytomegalovirus infection. No antigen has been assigned to these receptors. Each CDR3 protein is one row after TCRdb ran MiXCR on the reads. The data contain about 770,000 distinct CDR3 sequences, 29% of them seen just once; the ten biggest clones take up about an eighth. The specimen was cultured CD8+ T cells from PBMCs, collected from culture after CMV antigen stimulation. The receptor source for this set is a human donor in good health (CMV status not recorded). Some clones in this sample may be carry-over from other donors' samples.

The sample holds a few counts of this clonotype. DNA for the CDR3: TGTGCCAGCAGCGGCGGTGGACAGGGGGTTTATAGCAATCAGCCCCAGCATTTT. Residues: CASSGGGQGVYSNQPQHF. The gene calls are TRBV7-8 and TRBJ1-5; 10 nucleotides match TRBD1. This CDR3 region has 18 residues. The germline V gene has CDR1 SGHVS and CDR2 FQNEAQ. V lost 5 bases, J lost 0 bases, and 10 bases stayed unmatched.

The V call is TRBV11-3, the J call TRBJ2-1, with D perhaps TRBD1 (5 bases). The CDR3 sequence is 15 residues long. Germline-derived CDR1 and CDR2 are SGHNT and YENEEA. V lost 1 base and J lost 2, with 9 bases in between. In DNA, the CDR3 is TGTGCCAGCAGCTTAGGACCACAGGCCTACAATGAGCAGTTCTTC. It translates to CASSLGPQAYNEQFF.

This clonotype was observed a few times. This rearrangement joins TRBV12-3 or TRBV12-4 to TRBJ2-1; 7 nucleotides line up with TRBD1. Trimming took 6 bases from V and 0 from J; bases not matched to a gene: 8. The CDR3 loop spans 16 amino acids. Here the CDR3 reads CASRWTGDGSYNEQFF. The CDR3 region has the DNA TGTGCCAGCAGATGGACAGGTGACGGCTCCTACAATGAGCAGTTCTTC.

V gene TRBV19 combines with J gene TRBJ1-1, with TRBD1 matching 9 bases. The CDR3 contains 15 residues. In germline, CDR1 is LNHDA, CDR2 SQIVND (reference sequence). With V trimmed by 2 bases and J by 7 bases, 8 bases remained unmatched. The DNA for the CDR3 is TGTGCCAGTAGTATAACAGGGGGCATCTTTAATGAAGCTTTCTTT. It translates to CASSITGGIFNEAFF.

This clonotype was detected a few times. The genes are TRBV7-3 and TRBJ2-3; 7 bases match TRBD1. The CDR3 is 17 amino acids. Germline loops: CDR1 SGHTA, CDR2 FQGTGA. Unmatched junction bases numbered 11, after V lost 2 bases and J lost 3 bases. The CDR3 loop reads CASSLLGSGGRTDTQYF. Here the CDR3 DNA reads TGTGCCAGCAGCTTACTGGGGTCAGGGGGTCGAACAGATACGCAGTATTTT.

This rearrangement joins TRBV6-5 to TRBJ1-1; TRBD1 is a possible D gene (5 bases). Germline values: CDR1 MNHEY, CDR2 SVGAGI. The CDR3 runs 15 residues. Trimming left V 2 bases short and J 10 bases short, with 20 bases between. The CDR3 sequence: CASSYLSDRTRGAFF. The CDR3 coding sequence is TGTGCCAGCAGTTACCTTTCGGACCGCACAAGGGGAGCTTTCTTT.

This clonotype was seen a handful of times. V is TRBV7-6 and J is TRBJ2-7, with 8 bases matching TRBD2. Germline CDR1 SGHVS, CDR2 FNYEAQ. V lost 3 bases and J lost 5; bases outside the gene matches: 6. The CDR3 covers 14 residues. CDR3 sequence reads: CASSFGGGLDEQYF. The CDR3 region has the DNA TGTGCCAGCAGCTTCGGGGGGGGTCTCGACGAGCAGTACTTC.

This clonotype was recorded a few times. CDR3 sequence (DNA): TGCGCCAGCAGCCAAGATGCAGACAGGGGGCCAGGTTATGGCTACACCTTC. This gives the protein CASSQDADRGPGYGYTF. This chain joins TRBV4-1 and TRBJ1-2; 10 bases align to TRBD1. There are 17 residues in the CDR3. Per germline, CDR1 MGHRA and CDR2 YSYEKL. V shed 0 bases and J 5 bases; nucleotides not matched to a gene: 9.

The rearrangement uses TRBV6-5 and TRBJ2-1, with D perhaps TRBD1 (6 bases). Trimming removed 7 bases at V and 0 bases at J, with 16 bases between. The CDR3 spans 16 residues. The V gene's germline CDR1 is MNHEY and CDR2 SVGAGI. The CDR3, as DNA: TGTGCCAGCACCTCCGAAGGGGGTTCCTCCTACAATGAGCAGTTCTTC. Translation gives CASTSEGGSSYNEQFF.

The rearrangement uses TRBV24-1 and TRBJ2-5; D is unclear. The length of the CDR3 is 18 residues. Germline CDR1 reads KGHDR; CDR2 reads SFDVKD. V lost 4 bases to trimming and J lost 5 bases, with 25 bases between them. The CDR3 is CATSDAGTLRARRETQYF. The CDR3 region has the DNA TGTGCCACCAGTGACGCAGGTACTTTAAGGGCAAGGCGGGAGACCCAGTACTTC.

This chain links TRBV7-3 with TRBJ2-2; the match to TRBD2 covers 16 bases. V lost 5 bases to trimming and J lost 3 bases; unmatched junction nucleotides: 3. The CDR3 extends over 17 amino acids. Germline CDR1 reads SGHTA; CDR2 reads FQGTGA. CDR3 nucleotides: TGTGCCAGCAGCCCGGGACTAGCGGGGGGGCACACCGGGGAGCTGTTTTTT. It encodes CASSPGLAGGHTGELFF.

This clonotype was counted between two and nine times. The chain joins TRBV11-2 to TRBJ2-7; D possibly corresponds to TRBD1 (5 bases). The germline V and J ends were trimmed by 4 bases and 3 bases, with 13 bases remaining between them. Germline V lookup: CDR1 SGHAT, CDR2 FQNNGV. CDR3 length equals 14 residues. The CDR3 sequence: CASSSGGALYEQYV. The CDR3 DNA follows: TGTGCCAGCAGCTCCGGTGGGGCCCTCTACGAGCAGTACGTC.

This clonotype was counted between two and nine times. The rearrangement joins TRBV11-2 to TRBJ2-7; no definite D call. Germline V gene lookup returns CDR1 SGHAT and CDR2 FQNNGV. This CDR3 contains 13 residues. The germline V and J ends were trimmed by 2 bases and 1 base, with 6 bases remaining between them. The CDR3 DNA follows: TGTGCCAGCAGCTTATACAAATCCTACGAGCAGTACGTC. Protein product: CASSLYKSYEQYV.

This clonotype was observed many times. V and J are TRBV7-8 and TRBJ1-3, with D possibly matching TRBD1 (6 bases). CDR3 length: 16 residues. The V gene lost 4 bases and the J gene lost 0 bases, with 13 bases spanning the gap. Germline values: CDR1 SGHVS, CDR2 FQNEAQ. CDR3 coding DNA: TGTGCCAGCAGCTCCTGGGGGGCATCCTCTGGAAACACCATATATTTT. This codes for CASSSWGASSGNTIYF.

This clonotype was seen more than once but under ten times. The chain is built from TRBV7-9 and TRBJ1-1, with D perhaps TRBD1 (6 bases). V gave up 11 bases and J gave up 5 bases, with 15 bases separating them. CDR1 is SEHNR and CDR2 is FQNEAQ in the germline V gene (reference sequence). The CDR3 is made up of 12 amino acids. DNA for the CDR3: TGTGCCGCGGAAGGGGGTAGGACTGAAGCTTTCTTT. It yields the protein CAAEGGRTEAFF. The variable domain in full, with the rest retrieved from reference TRBV7-9 and TRBJ1-1, is DTGVSQNPRHKITKRGQNVTFRCDPISEHNRLYWYRQTLGQGPEFLTYFQNEAQLEKSRLLSDRFSAERPKGSFSTLEIQRTEQGDSAMYLCAAEGGRTEAFFGQGTRLTVV.

This clonotype occurred a few times. V is TRBV10-3 and J is TRBJ1-1; no reliable D call. The germline V and J ends were trimmed by 5 bases and 3 bases, with 16 bases remaining between them. Germline CDR1 and CDR2: ENHRY and SYGVKD. The CDR3 totals 15 residues. The CDR3 reads CAISSVMKKDTEAFF. CDR3 coding DNA: TGTGCCATCAGTTCGGTCATGAAGAAGGACACTGAAGCTTTCTTT.

V usage is TRBV28 and J usage is TRBJ2-3; D is perhaps TRBD1 (5 bases). Deletions cut 3 bases from V and 0 bases from J, with 7 bases between. This CDR3 is 14 amino acids long. Germline V gene sequence: CDR1 MDHEN, CDR2 SYDVKM. In DNA form, the CDR3 reads TGTGCCAGCAGTTTTGGGGCCAGCACAGATACGCAGTATTTT. Amino acid sequence: CASSFGASTDTQYF.

The chain's CDR3 is CASSIAPLGYTF. The DNA of the CDR3 is TGTGCCAGCAGCATTGCACCCCTGGGCTACACCTTC. V usage is TRBV5-5 and J usage is TRBJ1-2; D is undetermined. The CDR3 sequence is 12 residues long. CDR1 is SGHKS and CDR2 is YYEKEE in the germline V gene (reference sequence). V shed 4 bases and J shed 8 bases, with 12 bases lying between them.